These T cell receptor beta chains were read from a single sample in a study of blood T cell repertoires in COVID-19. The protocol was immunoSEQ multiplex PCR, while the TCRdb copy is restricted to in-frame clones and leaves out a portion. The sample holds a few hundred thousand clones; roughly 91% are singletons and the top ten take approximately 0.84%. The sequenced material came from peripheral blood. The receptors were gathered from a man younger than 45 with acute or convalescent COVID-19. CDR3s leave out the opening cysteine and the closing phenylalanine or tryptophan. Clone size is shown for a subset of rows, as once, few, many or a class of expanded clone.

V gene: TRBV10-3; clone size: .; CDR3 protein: AISGTGPTEAF
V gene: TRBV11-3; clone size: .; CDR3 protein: ASSPRTGGTEAF
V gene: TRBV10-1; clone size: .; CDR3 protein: ASNQGEPLLDTQY
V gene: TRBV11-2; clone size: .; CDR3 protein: ASSSRDRVNSPLH
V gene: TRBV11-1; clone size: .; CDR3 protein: ASSIRGFGETQY
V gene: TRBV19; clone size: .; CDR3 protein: ASSWAANTEAF
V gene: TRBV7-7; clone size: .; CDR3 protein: ASSPLAGLYNEQF
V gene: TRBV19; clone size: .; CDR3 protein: ASTSAMLGDYGYT
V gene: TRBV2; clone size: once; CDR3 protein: ATSLQAINEKLF
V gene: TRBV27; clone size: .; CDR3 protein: ASSSRTSGGLQETQY
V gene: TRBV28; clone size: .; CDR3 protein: ASSLSPRPQH
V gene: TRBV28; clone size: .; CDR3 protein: ASSKPDRGMSGYT
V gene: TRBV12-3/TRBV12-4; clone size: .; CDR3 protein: ASSFTGKQF
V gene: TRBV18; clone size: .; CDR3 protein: ASSPIRQGDGGT
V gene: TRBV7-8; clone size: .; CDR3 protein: ASSLTGGDTGELF
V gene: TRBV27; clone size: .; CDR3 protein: ASSISGLDYNQPQH
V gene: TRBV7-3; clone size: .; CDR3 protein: ASSLTLNAGANTEAF
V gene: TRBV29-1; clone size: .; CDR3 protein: SVEGGGSGLQF
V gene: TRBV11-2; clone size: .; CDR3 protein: ASSLGGTVRAGNTGELF
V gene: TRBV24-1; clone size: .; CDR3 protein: ATSEPPGQGISPDTQY
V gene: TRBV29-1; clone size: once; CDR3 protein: SVRDSSYEQY
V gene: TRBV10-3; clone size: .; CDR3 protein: AISAPAAANEQY